These 11 T cell receptor beta chains came from one sample sequenced in a study of PD-1 blockade in classical Hodgkin lymphoma. Stated time point: newly diagnosed, previously untreated cHL patient sample. Profiling relied on immunoSEQ multiplex PCR, and the TCRdb table lists in-frame clones only, not all of them. This sample has about 47,000 clones, with under 95% found just once. The specimen was peripheral blood mononuclear cells (PBMCs). The receptors shown here come from a human donor with classical Hodgkin lymphoma.

V is TRBV11-3 and J is TRBJ2-7; D might be TRBD1 (5 bases). Germline CDR1 SGHNT, CDR2 YENEEA. The CDR3 is 15 amino acids. Trimming removed 1 base from V and 2 bases from J, with 12 bases in between. The CDR3 region has the DNA TGTGCCAGCAGCTTAGGTCCAGGGCCAACCTACGAGCAGTACTTC. Its protein product is CASSLGPGPTYEQYF.

The chain joins TRBV21-1 to TRBJ2-3; the D segment call TRBD1 is taken from the table without a DNA check. TRBV21-1 is labeled a pseudogene. The CDR3 is 13 amino acids. The CDR3 DNA sequence: TGTGTCAGCAGCACCCAGTCCCCAGATACGCAGTATTTT. Its translation is CVSSTQSPDTQYF.

V and J are TRBV30 and TRBJ2-7; D is unresolved. The V gene lost 2 bases and the J gene lost 3 bases, with 14 bases spanning the gap. The CDR3 has 14 amino acids. Germline assignment: CDR1 GTSNPN and CDR2 SVGIG (reference sequence). For the CDR3, the DNA is TGTGCCTGGAGTTCCGCCGGGTTACACTACGAGCAGTACGTC. It specifies CAWSSAGLHYEQYV.

This clone occurred once. The chain recombines TRBV19 with TRBJ2-5; D unclear. Trimming took 5 bases from V and 1 from J, leaving 8 bases between them. CDR1 and CDR2 from the germline V gene are LNHDA and SQIVND (reference sequence). The CDR3 consists of 13 residues. For the CDR3, the DNA is TGTGCCAGTAGTGCAGGTCCCCAAGAGACCCAGTACTTC. It specifies CASSAGPQETQYF.

The rearrangement joins TRBV28 to TRBJ1-2, with D possibly TRBD1 on 5 matching bases. CDR1 is MDHEN, CDR2 SYDVKM, per germline. V was shortened by 1 base and J by 6 bases, with 12 bases between the two germline ends. The CDR3 contains 14 residues. The CDR3 is CASSLLLGRHGYTF. The CDR3 nucleotides are TGTGCCAGCAGTTTATTACTGGGGCGTCATGGCTACACCTTC.

The rearrangement joins TRBV5-6 to TRBJ1-1; D ambiguous. Trimming cost V 5 bases and J 4 bases, with 15 bases left between them. The CDR3 contains 14 residues. Germline CDR1 reads SGHDT; CDR2 reads YYEEEE. CDR3 coding DNA: TGTGCCAGCAGTTTTCCCGGGAGTGGCACTGAAGCTTTCTTT. It codes for CASSFPGSGTEAFF. Using reference TRBV5-6 and TRBJ1-1 for the parts outside the CDR3, the full variable domain is DAGVTQSPTHLIKTRGQQVTLRCSPKSGHDTVSWYQQALGQGPQFIFQYYEEEERQRGNFPDRFSGHQFPNYSSELNVNALLLGDSALYLCASSFPGSGTEAFFGQGTRLTVV.

The chain carries TRBV9 and TRBJ2-1; 8 bases fit TRBD2. The CDR3 is made up of 15 amino acids. V gave up 4 bases and J gave up 3 bases; unmatched junction bases: 6. The germline V gene encodes CDR1 SGDLS and CDR2 YYNGEE. CDR3 loop: CASSPRAGDYNEQFF. The CDR3 DNA follows: TGTGCCAGCAGCCCTCGAGCGGGAGACTACAATGAGCAGTTCTTC. The variable domain in full, completed from reference TRBV9 and TRBJ2-1, reads DSGVTQTPKHLITATGQRVTLRCSPRSGDLSVYWYQQSLDQGLQFLIQYYNGEERAKGNILERFSAQQFPDLHSELNLSSLELGDSALYFCASSPRAGDYNEQFFGPGTRLTVL.

The chain joins TRBV10-3 to TRBJ2-3, with 7 bases matching TRBD2. This CDR3 is built from 14 residues. V was pared by 7 bases and J by 5 bases, with 9 bases of the junction left unmatched. CDR1 ENHRY and CDR2 SYGVKD come from the germline V gene. CDR3 nucleotide sequence: TGTGCCATCAAGAGCGGGGCAGGGTTAGATACGCAGTATTTT. Protein: CAIKSGAGLDTQYF.

The rearrangement uses TRBV29-1 and TRBJ1-1; TRBD1 matches at 9 bases. The J segment lost 1 base and the V segment lost 3 bases, leaving 6 bases of the junction unmatched. CDR1 and CDR2 from the germline V gene are SQVTM and ANQGSEA. The CDR3 totals 15 residues. CDR3 bases: TGCAGCGTTGAGGGGGACAGGGATCGGAACACTGAAGCTTTCTTT. It codes for CSVEGDRDRNTEAFF.

The rearrangement uses TRBV5-1 and TRBJ1-4, with D perhaps matching TRBD1 (5 bases). Deletions cut 0 bases from V and 8 bases from J, with 14 bases between. The CDR3 runs to 15 residues. Germline CDR1 and CDR2: SGHRS and YFSETQ. The CDR3 region has the DNA TGCGCCAGCAGCTTGGTACGGGGGTTTGGGGAAAAACTGTTTTTT. Residues: CASSLVRGFGEKLFF.

The V and J genes are TRBV5-1 and TRBJ1-2, with D unresolved. The germline V and J ends were trimmed by 3 bases and 5 bases, with 14 bases remaining between them. The CDR3 extends over 14 amino acids. Germline V gives CDR1 SGHRS, CDR2 YFSETQ. The CDR3 DNA is TGCGCCAGCAGCTCACCTTTGAGCGTTTATGGCTACACCTTC. This encodes CASSSPLSVYGYTF. Using reference TRBV5-1 and TRBJ1-2 for the parts outside the CDR3, the full variable domain is KAGVTQTPRYLIKTRGQQVTLSCSPISGHRSVSWYQQTPGQGLQFLFEYFSETQRNKGNFPGRFSGRQFSNSRSEMNVSTLELGDSALYLCASSSPLSVYGYTFGSGTRLTVV.